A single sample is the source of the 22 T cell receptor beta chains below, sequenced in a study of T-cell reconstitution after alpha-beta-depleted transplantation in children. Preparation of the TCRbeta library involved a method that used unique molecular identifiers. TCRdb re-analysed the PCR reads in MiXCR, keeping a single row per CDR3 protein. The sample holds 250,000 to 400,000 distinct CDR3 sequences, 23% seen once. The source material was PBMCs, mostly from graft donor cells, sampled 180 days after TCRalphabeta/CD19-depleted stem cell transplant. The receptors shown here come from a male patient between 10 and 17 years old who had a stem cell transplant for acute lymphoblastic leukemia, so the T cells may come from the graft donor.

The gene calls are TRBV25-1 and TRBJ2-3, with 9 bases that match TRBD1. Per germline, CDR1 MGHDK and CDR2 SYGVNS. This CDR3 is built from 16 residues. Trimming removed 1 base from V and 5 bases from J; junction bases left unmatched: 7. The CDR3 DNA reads TGTGCCAGCAGTGAATGGGGACAGGGACTGGGAGATACGCAGTATTTT. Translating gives CASSEWGQGLGDTQYF.

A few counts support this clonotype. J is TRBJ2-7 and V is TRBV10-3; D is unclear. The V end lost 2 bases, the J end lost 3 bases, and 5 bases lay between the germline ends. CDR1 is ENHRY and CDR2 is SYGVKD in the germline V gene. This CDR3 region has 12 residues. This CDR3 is CAISEADYEQYF. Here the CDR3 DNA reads TGTGCCATCAGTGAGGCAGACTACGAGCAGTACTTC.

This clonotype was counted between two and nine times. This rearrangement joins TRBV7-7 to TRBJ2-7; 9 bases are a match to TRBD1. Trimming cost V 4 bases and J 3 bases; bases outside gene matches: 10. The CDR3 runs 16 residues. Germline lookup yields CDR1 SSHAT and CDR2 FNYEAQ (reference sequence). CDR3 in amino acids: CASSSLKGQGGYEQYF. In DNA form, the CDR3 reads TGTGCCAGCAGCTCGTTAAAGGGACAGGGAGGCTACGAGCAGTACTTC.

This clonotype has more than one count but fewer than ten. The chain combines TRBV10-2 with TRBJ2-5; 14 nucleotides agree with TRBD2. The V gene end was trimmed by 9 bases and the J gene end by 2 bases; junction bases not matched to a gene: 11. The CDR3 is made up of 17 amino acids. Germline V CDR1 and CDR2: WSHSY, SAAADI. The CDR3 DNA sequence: TGCGCCAGTCCCGGGACTAGCGGGAGAGGTCGGCAAGAGACCCAGTACTTC. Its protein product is CASPGTSGRGRQETQYF.

Here the CDR3 DNA reads TGTGCCAGCAGCTACCATCACGGGACAGGGGGCTACAATGAGCAGTTCTTC. This sequence encodes CASSYHHGTGGYNEQFF. The chain joins TRBV5-5 to TRBJ2-1; 11 nucleotides agree with TRBD1. CDR1 and CDR2 from the germline V gene are SGHKS and YYEKEE (reference sequence). V lost 3 bases to trimming and J lost 3 bases; unmatched junction nucleotides: 8. CDR3 length: 17 residues. Full variable domain (outside the CDR3, taken from reference TRBV5-5 and TRBJ2-1): DAGVTQSPTHLIKTRGQQVTLRCSPISGHKSVSWYQQVLGQGPQFIFQYYEKEERGRGNFPDRFSARQFPNYSSELNVNALLLGDSALYLCASSYHHGTGGYNEQFFGPGTRLTVL.

CDR3 loop: CASRSVVRGISYNEQFF. The CDR3 DNA sequence: TGTGCCAGCAGATCGGTCGTCCGCGGGATCTCCTACAATGAGCAGTTCTTC. The chain is built from TRBV4-2 and TRBJ2-1; weak D call: TRBD2 (6 bases). Germline V gene data show CDR1 as LGHNA and CDR2 as YNFKEQ. The V end lost 6 bases, the J end lost 0 bases, and 18 bases lay between the germline ends. The CDR3 runs 17 residues.

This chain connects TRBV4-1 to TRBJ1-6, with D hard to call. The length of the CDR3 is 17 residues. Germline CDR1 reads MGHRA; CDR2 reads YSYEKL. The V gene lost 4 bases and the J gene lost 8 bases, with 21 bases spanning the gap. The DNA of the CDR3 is TGCGCCAGCAGCCCCCATTTCCCCGGGCCTCAGGATTCACCCCTCCACTTT. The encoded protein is CASSPHFPGPQDSPLHF.

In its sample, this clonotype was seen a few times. CDR3 DNA sequence: TGTGCCAGCAGTTCCAGGATAGCGGGAATGTATAACACCGGGGAGCTGTTTTTT. Amino acid sequence: CASSSRIAGMYNTGELFF. This sequence joins TRBV27 and TRBJ2-2, with 8 bases aligning to TRBD2. Germline CDR1 and CDR2: MNHEY and SMNVEV (reference sequence). The CDR3 sequence is 18 residues long. The V gene end was trimmed by 4 bases and the J gene end by 2 bases; junction bases not matched to a gene: 12.

DNA of the CDR3: TGTGCCAGCTCACCAAACAGGGGCAGTGATGAAAAACTGTTTTTT. Its protein is CASSPNRGSDEKLFF. The chain uses TRBV18 and TRBJ1-4; TRBD1 agrees at 7 bases. V shed 2 bases and J 6 bases; nucleotides not matched to a gene: 6. CDR3 size: 15 residues. Germline lookup yields CDR1 KGHSH and CDR2 LQKENI. Full variable domain (missing parts from reference TRBV18 and TRBJ1-4): NAGVMQNPRHLVRRRGQEARLRCSPMKGHSHVYWYRQLPEEGLKFMVYLQKENIIDESGMPKERFSAEFPKEGPSILRIQQVVRGDSAAYFCASSPNRGSDEKLFFGSGTQLSVL.

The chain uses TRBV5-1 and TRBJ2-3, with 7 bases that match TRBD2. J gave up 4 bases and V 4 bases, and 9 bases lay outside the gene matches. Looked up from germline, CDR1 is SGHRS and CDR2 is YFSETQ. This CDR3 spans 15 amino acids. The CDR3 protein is CASSPLTGGSDTQYF. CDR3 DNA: TGCGCCAGCAGCCCCCTCACGGGAGGTTCAGATACGCAGTATTTT.

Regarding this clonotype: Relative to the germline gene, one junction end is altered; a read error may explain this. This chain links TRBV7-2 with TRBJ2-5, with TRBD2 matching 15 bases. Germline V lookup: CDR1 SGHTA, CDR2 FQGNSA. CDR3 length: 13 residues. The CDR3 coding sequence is TGTGCCAGCAGCTGGACTAGCGGGGGGGGCCTCCTCTTC. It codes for CASSWTSGGGLLF.

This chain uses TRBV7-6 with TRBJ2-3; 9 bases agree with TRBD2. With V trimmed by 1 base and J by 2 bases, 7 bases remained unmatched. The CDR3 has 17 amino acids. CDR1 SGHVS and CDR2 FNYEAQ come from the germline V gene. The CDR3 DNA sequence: TGTGCCAGCAGCTTAGGCGCGGCGGGAGGGGTCACAGATACGCAGTATTTT. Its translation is CASSLGAAGGVTDTQYF.

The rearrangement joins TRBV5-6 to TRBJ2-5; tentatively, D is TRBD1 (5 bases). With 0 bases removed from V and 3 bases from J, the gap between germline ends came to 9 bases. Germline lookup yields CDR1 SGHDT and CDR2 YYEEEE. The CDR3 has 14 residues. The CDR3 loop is CASSLAPREETQYF. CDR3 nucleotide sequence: TGTGCCAGCAGCTTGGCCCCCAGGGAAGAGACCCAGTACTTC. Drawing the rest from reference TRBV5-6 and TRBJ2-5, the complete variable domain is DAGVTQSPTHLIKTRGQQVTLRCSPKSGHDTVSWYQQALGQGPQFIFQYYEEEERQRGNFPDRFSGHQFPNYSSELNVNALLLGDSALYLCASSLAPREETQYFGPGTRLLVL.

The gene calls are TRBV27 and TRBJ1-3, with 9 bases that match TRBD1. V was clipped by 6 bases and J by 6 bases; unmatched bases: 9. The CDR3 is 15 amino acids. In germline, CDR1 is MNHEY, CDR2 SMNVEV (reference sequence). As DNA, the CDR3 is TGTGCCAGCAGCCCTGACACAGGGGGCGTAAACACCATATATTTT. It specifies CASSPDTGGVNTIYF.

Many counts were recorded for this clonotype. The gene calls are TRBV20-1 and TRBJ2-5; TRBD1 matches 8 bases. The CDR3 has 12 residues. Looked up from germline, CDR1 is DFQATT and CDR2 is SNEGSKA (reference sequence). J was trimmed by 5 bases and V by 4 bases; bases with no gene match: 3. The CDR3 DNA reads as TGCAGTGCTAACAGGGGGTGGGAGACCCAGTACTTC. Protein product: CSANRGWETQYF.

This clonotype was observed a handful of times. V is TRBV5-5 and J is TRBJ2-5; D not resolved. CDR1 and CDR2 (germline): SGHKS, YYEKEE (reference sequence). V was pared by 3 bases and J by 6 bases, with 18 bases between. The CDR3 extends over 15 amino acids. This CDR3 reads CASSSYQGVPQTQYF. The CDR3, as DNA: TGTGCCAGCAGCTCATATCAAGGAGTCCCTCAGACCCAGTACTTC. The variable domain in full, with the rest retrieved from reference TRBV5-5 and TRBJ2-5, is DAGVTQSPTHLIKTRGQQVTLRCSPISGHKSVSWYQQVLGQGPQFIFQYYEKEERGRGNFPDRFSARQFPNYSSELNVNALLLGDSALYLCASSSYQGVPQTQYFGPGTRLLVL.

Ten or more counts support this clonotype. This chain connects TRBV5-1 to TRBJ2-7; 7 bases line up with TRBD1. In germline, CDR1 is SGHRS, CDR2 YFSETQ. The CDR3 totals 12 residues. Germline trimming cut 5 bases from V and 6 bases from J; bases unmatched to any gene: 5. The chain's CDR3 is CASRRDSTEQYF. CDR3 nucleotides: TGCGCCAGCAGAAGGGACAGCACCGAGCAGTACTTC.

The CDR3: CASSVEDSNQPQHF. In nucleotides, the CDR3 is TGTGCCAGCAGCGTAGAAGATAGCAATCAGCCCCAGCATTTT. This chain uses TRBV9 with TRBJ1-5; D unresolved. This CDR3 region has 14 residues. Germline V CDR1 and CDR2: SGDLS, YYNGEE. V was pared by 0 bases and J by 0 bases, with 4 bases between.

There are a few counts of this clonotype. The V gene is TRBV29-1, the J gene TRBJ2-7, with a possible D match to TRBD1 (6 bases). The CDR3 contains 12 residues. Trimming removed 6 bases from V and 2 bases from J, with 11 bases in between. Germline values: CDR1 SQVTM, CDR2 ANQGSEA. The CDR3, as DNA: TGCAGCGTCGAACAGGGACCCTACGAGCAGTACTTC. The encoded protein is CSVEQGPYEQYF.

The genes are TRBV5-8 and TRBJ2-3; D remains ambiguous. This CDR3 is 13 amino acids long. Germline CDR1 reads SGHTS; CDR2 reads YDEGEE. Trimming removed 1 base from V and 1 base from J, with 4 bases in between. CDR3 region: CASSLHRTDTQYF. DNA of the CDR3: TGTGCCAGCAGCTTGCATCGCACAGATACGCAGTATTTT.

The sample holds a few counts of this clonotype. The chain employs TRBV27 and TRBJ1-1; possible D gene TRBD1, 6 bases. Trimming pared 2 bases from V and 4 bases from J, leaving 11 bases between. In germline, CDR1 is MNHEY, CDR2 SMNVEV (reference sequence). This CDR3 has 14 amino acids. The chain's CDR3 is CASSLAGRGTEAFF. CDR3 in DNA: TGTGCCAGCAGTTTAGCCGGCAGGGGCACTGAAGCTTTCTTT.

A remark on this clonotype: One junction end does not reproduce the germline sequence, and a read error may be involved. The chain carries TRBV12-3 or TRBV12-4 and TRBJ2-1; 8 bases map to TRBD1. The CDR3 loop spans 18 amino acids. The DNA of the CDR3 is TGTGCCAGCTGTCCCACCCCAGGGGGCGGGATCTCCTACAATGAGCGGTTCTTC. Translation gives CASCPTPGGGISYNERFF.